This is a list of T cell receptor beta chains from one sample in a study of post-analysis software for immune sequencing data. Each CDR3 protein is one row after TCRdb ran MiXCR on the PCR reads. This sample yields approximately 630,000 distinct CDR3 sequences, of which over 45% are seen a single time; approximately 10% belongs to the top ten. The sequenced sample was blood. The receptors stem from a girl aged 2-10 years with multiple sclerosis. CDR3s include the opening cysteine and the closing phenylalanine or tryptophan. Each record gives: V gene, J gene, D gene, clone size, CDR3 protein, CDR3 DNA. D genes are given only for firm matches. Not all rows give a size; the values are once, few, many and, for expanded clones, a class.

>TRBV29-1|TRBJ2-1|.|.
CSAGGGVSYNEQFF
TGCAGCGCCGGAGGGGGGGTCTCCTACAATGAGCAGTTCTTC
>TRBV12-3/TRBV12-4|TRBJ1-2|.|once
CASIISRVPVTYGYTF
TGTGCCAGCATCATAAGCCGGGTCCCGGTAACGTATGGCTACACCTTC
>TRBV4-1|TRBJ2-1|TRBD2|few
CASSQGTSGTYNEQFF
TGCGCCAGCAGCCAGGGGACTAGCGGGACCTACAATGAGCAGTTCTTC
>TRBV7-9|TRBJ2-1|TRBD2|.
CAGGDPGDNEQFF
TGTGCCGGGGGGGACCCCGGCGACAATGAGCAGTTCTTC
>TRBV27|TRBJ1-5|.|.
CASSFSTREPQHF
TGTGCCAGCAGTTTCTCAACTAGGGAACCCCAGCATTTT
>TRBV18|TRBJ2-2|.|.
CASSRTDTGTGELFF
TGTGCCAGCTCACGGACGGACACGGGTACCGGGGAGCTGTTTTTT
>TRBV12-5|TRBJ2-6|TRBD1|.
CASGSPDRGPTGANVLTF
TGTGCTAGTGGGAGCCCCGACAGGGGGCCGACTGGGGCCAACGTCCTGACTTTC
>TRBV5-6|TRBJ1-2|.|.
CASSLVTRGQNGYTF
TGTGCCAGCAGCTTGGTCACGCGGGGCCAAAATGGCTACACCTTC
>TRBV5-1|TRBJ2-1|TRBD1|.
CASSPGGPDNEQFF
TGCGCCAGCAGCCCAGGGGGCCCTGACAATGAGCAGTTCTTC
>TRBV4-2|TRBJ2-5|.|few
CASSHPDEETQYF
TGTGCCAGCAGCCATCCCGATGAGGAGACCCAGTACTTC
>TRBV4-1|TRBJ2-5|TRBD1|few
CASSQPRDRGKTQYF
TGCGCCAGCAGCCAACCCCGGGACAGGGGGAAGACCCAGTACTTC
>TRBV7-9|TRBJ1-1|.|.
CASSSTGHGNTEAFF
TGTGCCAGCAGCTCGACGGGACATGGGAACACTGAAGCTTTCTTT
>TRBV5-5|TRBJ1-2|.|.
CAGSLGWTDGYTF
TGTGCCGGCAGCTTGGGATGGACTGATGGCTACACCTTC
>TRBV5-1|TRBJ2-6|.|few
CASSFQVTDSGANVLTF
TGCGCCAGCAGCTTTCAGGTGACTGACTCTGGGGCCAACGTCCTGACTTTC
>TRBV14|TRBJ2-1|.|.
CASSPQRYEQFF
TGTGCCAGCAGCCCACAGAGATATGAGCAGTTCTTC
>TRBV20-1|TRBJ1-4|.|.
CSATSDRSNEKLFF
TGCAGTGCTACCTCAGACAGGTCTAATGAAAAACTGTTTTTT
>TRBV20-1|TRBJ2-7|.|.
CSARDARSAQYEQYF
TGCAGTGCTAGAGATGCAAGATCTGCCCAATACGAGCAGTACTTC
>TRBV5-1|TRBJ2-3|.|.
CASSPYGYSTDTQYF
TGCGCCAGCAGCCCTTACGGGTATAGCACAGATACGCAGTATTTT
>TRBV12-3/TRBV12-4|TRBJ2-7|.|.
CASSFRDGSSYEQYF
TGTGCCAGCAGTTTTAGGGACGGAAGCTCCTACGAGCAGTACTTC
>TRBV5-1|TRBJ2-5|TRBD1|.
CASSMGQGFLETQYF
TGCGCCAGCAGCATGGGACAGGGGTTTCTTGAGACCCAGTACTTC
>TRBV7-9|TRBJ2-5|TRBD1|few
CASSPRTGYQETQYF
TGTGCCAGCAGCCCGAGGACAGGGTACCAAGAGACCCAGTACTTC
>TRBV2|TRBJ2-3|.|few
CASRPSRADTQYF
TGTGCCAGCAGGCCCTCGAGGGCAGATACGCAGTATTTT
>TRBV10-3|TRBJ2-7|.|.
CAISEQVTYEQYF
TGTGCCATCAGTGAGCAGGTGACCTACGAGCAGTACTTC
>TRBV19|TRBJ2-3|.|.
CASRLTGLRGNTDTQYF
TGTGCCAGTAGACTAACGGGCCTCAGGGGAAACACAGATACGCAGTATTTT
>TRBV12-3/TRBV12-4|TRBJ2-1|.|once
CASSPFSVEQFF
TGTGCCAGCAGCCCCTTTAGCGTTGAGCAGTTCTTC
>TRBV27|TRBJ2-7|.|.
CASSPLGPGSSYEQYF
TGTGCCAGCAGTCCCCTTGGACCGGGGAGTTCCTACGAGCAGTACTTC
>TRBV12-3/TRBV12-4|TRBJ1-2|.|.
CASSDPGDGYTF
TGTGCCAGCAGCGATCCGGGGGATGGCTACACCTTC
>TRBV5-6|TRBJ2-3|.|few
CASSLVVGRTDTQYF
TGTGCCAGCAGCTTGGTGGTCGGAAGGACAGATACGCAGTATTTT
>TRBV5-1|TRBJ1-6|.|.
CASSSAMNSPLHF
TGCGCCAGCAGCTCGGCGATGAATTCACCCCTCCACTTT
>TRBV18|TRBJ2-1|.|.
CASSRRTEHNEQFF
TGTGCCAGCTCACGGAGGACAGAACACAATGAGCAGTTCTTC
>TRBV4-2|TRBJ1-5|.|.
CASSHLDRTNQPQHF
TGTGCCAGCAGCCATTTAGACAGGACCAATCAGCCCCAGCATTTT
>TRBV12-3/TRBV12-4|TRBJ2-3|.|few
CASSLRGAPTDTQYF
TGTGCCAGCAGTTTGAGGGGGGCCCCCACAGATACGCAGTATTTT
>TRBV19|TRBJ2-1|TRBD1|.
CASRPGTGPYNEQFF
TGTGCCTCCCGGCCGGGGACAGGGCCTTACAATGAGCAGTTCTTT
>TRBV10-2|TRBJ1-1|.|.
CASEGDKNTEAFF
TGCGCCAGCGAGGGGGACAAGAACACTGAAGCTTTCTTT
>TRBV29-1|TRBJ2-5|TRBD1|.
CSVTGTEETQYF
TGCAGCGTCACCGGGACAGAAGAGACCCAGTACTTC
>TRBV3-1|TRBJ2-6|TRBD1|few
CASSHRSGGSGANVLTF
TGTGCCAGCAGCCACCGTTCAGGGGGCTCTGGGGCCAACGTCCTGACTTTC
>TRBV6-6|TRBJ2-7|.|few
CASSYSLGSLEQYF
TGTGCCAGCAGTTACTCGCTCGGCTCCCTCGAGCAGTACTTC
>TRBV20-1|TRBJ2-7|.|once
CSARVSGLDEQYF
TGCAGTGCTAGAGTTTCGGGGTTGGACGAGCAGTACTTC
>TRBV12-3/TRBV12-4|TRBJ2-1|.|.
CASAFHPAGIPGNEQFF
TGTGCCAGCGCCTTTCATCCGGCGGGGATTCCCGGGAATGAGCAGTTCTTC
>TRBV5-1|TRBJ2-2|TRBD2|.
CASSLTAGGFTGELFF
TGCGCCAGCAGCTTGACAGCGGGGGGCTTCACCGGGGAGCTGTTTTTT
>TRBV4-2|TRBJ1-1|.|.
CASSQVGASAFF
TGTGCCAGCAGTCAAGTAGGGGCCAGCGCTTTCTTT
>TRBV20-1|TRBJ2-1|TRBD2|.
CSARKRASGRVNEQFF
TGCAGTGCTAGAAAGCGGGCTAGCGGGAGGGTCAATGAGCAGTTCTTC
>TRBV6-1|TRBJ1-2|.|.
CASSEGDWSYGYTF
TGTGCCAGCAGTGAAGGGGATTGGAGCTATGGCTACACCTTC
>TRBV20-1|TRBJ2-5|TRBD2|.
CSARDPGLVETQYF
TGCAGTGCTAGAGATCCCGGACTAGTGGAGACCCAGTACTTC
>TRBV13|TRBJ1-2|TRBD1|once
CASSASDREEAYTF
TGTGCCAGCAGCGCCTCGGACAGGGAAGAAGCCTACACCTTC
>TRBV7-2|TRBJ2-1|TRBD1|few
CASSLGDRDYNEQFF
TGTGCCAGCAGCTTAGGGGACAGGGACTACAATGAGCAGTTCTTC
>TRBV6-5|TRBJ2-7|TRBD1|few
CASIDPGQGYEQYF
TGTGCCAGCATCGACCCGGGACAGGGCTACGAGCAGTACTTC